What follows is one T cell receptor (beta chain) and its context. The antigen remains undetermined. TCRdb's table, derived via immunoSEQ multiplex PCR, lists solely in-frame clones and lacks some. The sample has 40,000 to 65,000 clones, more than 90% seen once. The record originates from a study of chemoradiotherapy in HPV16-positive cancers. Study-level results: Better recurrence-free survival went with HPV-responsive T-cell expansion in HPV16-positive patients.

The TCR comes from a human donor with HPV-associated anogenital cancer. The sample in question was blood, obtained from a patient who underwent chemoradiotherapy.

The CDR3 DNA reads as TGTGCCTGGAGTGTCGGGACAGGCGTCTCTGGAAACACCATATATTTT. It codes for CAWSVGTGVSGNTIYF. The chain couples TRBV30 to TRBJ1-3; TRBD1 matches at 8 bases. The CDR3 loop spans 16 amino acids. The trim removed 0 bases at V and 0 bases at J, leaving 4 bases unmatched. Per the germline V gene, CDR1 is GTSNPN and CDR2 is SVGIG (reference sequence).